This T cell receptor (beta chain) is drawn from a study of blood T cells in healthy people across ages. It was with a sample-barcoded 5' primer and a J-beta primer mix that a second PCR of roughly 7 to 12 cycles was run. Each CDR3 protein gets one entry after TCRdb re-called the 5' RACE reads with MiXCR. The sample yields about 780,000 distinct CDR3 sequences, 35% to 60% seen once. Trimming cost V 0 bases and J 2 bases; bases outside gene matches: 5. There are 16 residues in the CDR3. CDR1 is SGHDN and CDR2 is FVKESK in the germline V gene. The source material was blood. This receptor was obtained from a man older than 75 in good health. This rearrangement joins TRBV14 to TRBJ2-3, with 7 positions matching TRBD2. The CDR3 bases are TGTGCCAGCAGCCAAGAGATGGGACTACTCACAGATACGCAGTATTTT. Its translation: CASSQEMGLLTDTQYF.